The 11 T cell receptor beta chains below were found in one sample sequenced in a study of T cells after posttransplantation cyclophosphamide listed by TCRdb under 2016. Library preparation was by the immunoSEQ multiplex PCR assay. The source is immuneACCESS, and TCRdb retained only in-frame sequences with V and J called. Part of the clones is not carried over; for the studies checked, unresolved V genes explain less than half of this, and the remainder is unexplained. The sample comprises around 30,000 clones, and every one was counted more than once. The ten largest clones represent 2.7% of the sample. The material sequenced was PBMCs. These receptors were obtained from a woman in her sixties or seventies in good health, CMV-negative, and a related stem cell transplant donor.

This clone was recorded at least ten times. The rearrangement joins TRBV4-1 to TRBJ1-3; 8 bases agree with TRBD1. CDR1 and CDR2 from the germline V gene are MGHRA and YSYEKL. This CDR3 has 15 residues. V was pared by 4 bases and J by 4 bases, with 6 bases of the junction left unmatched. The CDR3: CASSLRTGTGNTIYF. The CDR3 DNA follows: TGCGCCAGCAGCCTAAGGACAGGGACCGGAAACACCATATATTTT.

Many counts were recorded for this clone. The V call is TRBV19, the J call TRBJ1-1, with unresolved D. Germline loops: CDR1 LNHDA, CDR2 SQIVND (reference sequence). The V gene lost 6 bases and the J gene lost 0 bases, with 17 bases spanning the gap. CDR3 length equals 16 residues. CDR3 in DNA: TGTGCCAGTAGCCCTGACTTCACCCGGATGAACACTGAAGCTTTCTTT. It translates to CASSPDFTRMNTEAFF.

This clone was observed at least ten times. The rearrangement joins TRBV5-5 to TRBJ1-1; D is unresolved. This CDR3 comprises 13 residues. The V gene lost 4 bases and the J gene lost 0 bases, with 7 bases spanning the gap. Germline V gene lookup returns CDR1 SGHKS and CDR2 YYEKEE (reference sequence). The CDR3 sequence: CASSTGMNTEAFF. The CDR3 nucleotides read TGTGCCAGCAGCACCGGTATGAACACTGAAGCTTTCTTT. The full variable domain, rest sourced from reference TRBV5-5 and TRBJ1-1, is DAGVTQSPTHLIKTRGQQVTLRCSPISGHKSVSWYQQVLGQGPQFIFQYYEKEERGRGNFPDRFSARQFPNYSSELNVNALLLGDSALYLCASSTGMNTEAFFGQGTRLTVV.

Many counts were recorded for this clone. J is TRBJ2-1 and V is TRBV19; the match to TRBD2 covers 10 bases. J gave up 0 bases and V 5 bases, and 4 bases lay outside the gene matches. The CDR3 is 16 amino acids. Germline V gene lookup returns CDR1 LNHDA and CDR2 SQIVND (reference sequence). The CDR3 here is CASSPLAGSSYNEQFF. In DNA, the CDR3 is TGTGCCAGTAGTCCACTAGCGGGATCCTCCTACAATGAGCAGTTCTTC.

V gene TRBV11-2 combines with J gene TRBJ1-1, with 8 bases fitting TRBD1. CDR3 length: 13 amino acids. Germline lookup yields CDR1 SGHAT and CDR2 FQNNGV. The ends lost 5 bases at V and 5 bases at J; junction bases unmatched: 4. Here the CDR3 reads CASSPDRETEAFF. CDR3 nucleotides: TGTGCCAGCAGCCCGGACAGGGAGACTGAAGCTTTCTTT.

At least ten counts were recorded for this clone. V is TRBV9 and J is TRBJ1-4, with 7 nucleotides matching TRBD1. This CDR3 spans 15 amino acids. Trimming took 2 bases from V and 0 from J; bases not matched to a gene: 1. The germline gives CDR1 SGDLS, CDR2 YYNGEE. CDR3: CASSVQGATNEKLFF. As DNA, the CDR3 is TGTGCCAGCAGCGTCCAGGGGGCAACTAATGAAAAACTGTTTTTT. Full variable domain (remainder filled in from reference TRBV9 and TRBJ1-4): DSGVTQTPKHLITATGQRVTLRCSPRSGDLSVYWYQQSLDQGLQFLIQYYNGEERAKGNILERFSAQQFPDLHSELNLSSLELGDSALYFCASSVQGATNEKLFFGSGTQLSVL.

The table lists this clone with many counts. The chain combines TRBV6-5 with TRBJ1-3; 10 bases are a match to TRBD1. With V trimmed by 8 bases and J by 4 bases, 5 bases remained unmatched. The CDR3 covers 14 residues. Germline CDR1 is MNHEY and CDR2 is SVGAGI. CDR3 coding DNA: TGTGCCAGCGGGACAGGGGTTTCGGGAAACACCATATATTTT. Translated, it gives CASGTGVSGNTIYF.

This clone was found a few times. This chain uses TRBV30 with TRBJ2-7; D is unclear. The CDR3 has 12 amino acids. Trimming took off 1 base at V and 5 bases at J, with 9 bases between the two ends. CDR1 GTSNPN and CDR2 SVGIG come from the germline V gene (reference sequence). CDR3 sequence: CAWSARLDEQYF. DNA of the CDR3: TGTGCCTGGAGTGCCAGGCTGGACGAGCAGTACTTC.

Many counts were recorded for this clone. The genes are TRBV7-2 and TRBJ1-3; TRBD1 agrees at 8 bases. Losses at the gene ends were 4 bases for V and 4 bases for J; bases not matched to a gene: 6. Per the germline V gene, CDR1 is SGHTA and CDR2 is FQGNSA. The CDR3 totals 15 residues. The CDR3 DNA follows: TGTGCCAGCAGCTCGTGGACAGGGAAGGGAAACACCATATATTTT. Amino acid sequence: CASSSWTGKGNTIYF.

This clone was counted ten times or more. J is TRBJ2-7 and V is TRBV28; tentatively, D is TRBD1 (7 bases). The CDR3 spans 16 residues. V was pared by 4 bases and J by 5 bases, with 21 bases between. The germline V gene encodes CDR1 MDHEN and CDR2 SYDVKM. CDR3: CASSSFGGGAEDEQYF. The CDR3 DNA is TGTGCCAGCAGTTCATTCGGAGGGGGCGCTGAAGACGAGCAGTACTTC.

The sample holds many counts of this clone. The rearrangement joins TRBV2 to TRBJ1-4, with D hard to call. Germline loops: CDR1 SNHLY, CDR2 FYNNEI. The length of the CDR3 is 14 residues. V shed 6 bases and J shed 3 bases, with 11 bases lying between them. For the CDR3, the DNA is TGTGCCAGCAGCGCGAACGGGGCTAATGAAAAACTGTTTTTT. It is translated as CASSANGANEKLFF.